This T cell receptor beta chain originates from a study of T cell responses to AZD1222 COVID-19 vaccine. Data came from immunoSEQ multiplex PCR; TCRdb stores just in-frame clones and leaves some out. The sample shows 95,000 to 150,000 clones, about 93% of them seen only once. The length of the CDR3 is 17 residues. V shed 1 base, J shed 5 bases, and the junction held 13 bases outside the gene matches. CDR1 and CDR2 (germline): SGHDN, FVKESK. A word on this clone: Its antigen is as yet unknown.

Study results and limitations: Of the AZD1222 recipients, only 5 or 6 were seropositive at baseline. There were mostly white British donors and more females than males, and clonal diversity was possibly underestimated.

The receptor's source is an adult who received the MenACWY meningococcal vaccine as a control. The rearrangement links TRBV14 to TRBJ2-5, with TRBD2 matching over 7 bases. The sequences come from peripheral blood, collected 28 days after the second dose of the MenACWY control vaccine. The CDR3 here is CASSQGSTTRGGETQYF. In DNA, the CDR3 is TGTGCCAGCAGCCAAGGGTCCACTACCCGGGGAGGGGAGACCCAGTACTTC.